Following are 6 T cell receptor beta chains from one sample sequenced in a study of identical twins. Each CDR3 protein gets one entry after TCRdb re-called the 5' RACE reads with MiXCR. The repertoire holds approximately 230,000 distinct CDR3 sequences, with around 6.5% as singletons. These data were also reused for a study on T cells expressing NK-cell markers.

The sequenced sample was CD8+ T cells sorted from blood. The receptors come from a woman younger than 35 in good health.

This rearrangement joins TRBV27 to TRBJ2-7; tentatively, D is TRBD1 or TRBD2 (7 bases each). The V gene lost 6 bases and the J gene lost 5 bases, with 17 bases spanning the gap. Germline V gives CDR1 MNHEY, CDR2 SMNVEV (reference sequence). CDR3 length: 14 residues. The DNA of the CDR3 is TGTGCCAGCAGGCTGGGAGGGGGCGGGGACGAGCAGTACTTC. Amino acid sequence: CASRLGGGGDEQYF.

The sample holds a few counts of this clonotype. The rearrangement joins TRBV14 to TRBJ2-5, with D uncertain. The CDR3 is made up of 16 amino acids. The ends were cut back, 0 bases at V and 5 bases at J, with 16 bases in the middle. The germline CDR1 and CDR2 sequences are SGHDN and FVKESK. The CDR3 loop is CASSQEEGFPRETQYF. The CDR3 bases are TGTGCCAGCAGCCAAGAAGAAGGATTCCCCCGGGAGACCCAGTACTTC.

This clonotype has just a few counts. The chain links TRBV29-1 to TRBJ2-3; maybe TRBD2 (7 bases). This CDR3 has 15 residues. V was shortened by 3 bases and J by 3 bases, with 16 bases between the two germline ends. Germline CDR1 SQVTM, CDR2 ANQGSEA. As DNA, the CDR3 is TGCAGCGTTGATAGGCGGGGGCTAAGTACAGATACGCAGTATTTT. This translates into CSVDRRGLSTDTQYF.

This clonotype was seen a handful of times. V gene TRBV30 combines with J gene TRBJ2-2; 7 nucleotides agree with TRBD2. CDR3 length: 17 residues. V was clipped by 0 bases and J by 0 bases; unmatched bases: 7. Germline CDR1 reads GTSNPN; CDR2 reads SVGIG (reference sequence). The CDR3 DNA reads as TGTGCCTGGAGTGTTTGGGGAGGGGATTCGAACACCGGGGAGCTGTTTTTT. It specifies CAWSVWGGDSNTGELFF. Using reference TRBV30 and TRBJ2-2 for the parts outside the CDR3, the full variable domain is SQTIHQWPATLVQPVGSPLSLECTVEGTSNPNLYWYRQAAGRGLQLLFYSVGIGQISSEVPQNLSASRPQDRQFILSSKKLLLSDSGFYLCAWSVWGGDSNTGELFFGEGSRLTVL.

The chain combines TRBV2 with TRBJ2-4; D ambiguous. Deletions cut 10 bases from V and 9 bases from J, with 16 bases between. This CDR3 comprises 12 residues. Germline CDR1 SNHLY, CDR2 FYNNEI. CDR3 nucleotide sequence: TGTGCCAAAAAGGGAAACCTGGGCATTCAGTACTTC. Translation gives CAKKGNLGIQYF.

The chain uses TRBV30 and TRBJ2-3; D possibly matches TRBD1 or TRBD2 (5 bases each). The CDR3 is made up of 16 amino acids. Germline V gene data show CDR1 as GTSNPN and CDR2 as SVGIG (reference sequence). The V gene lost 1 base and the J gene lost 3 bases, with 17 bases spanning the gap. The CDR3 here is CAWSGDPRKGTDTQYF. The CDR3 nucleotides are TGTGCCTGGAGTGGGGACCCCAGAAAGGGGACAGATACGCAGTATTTT.